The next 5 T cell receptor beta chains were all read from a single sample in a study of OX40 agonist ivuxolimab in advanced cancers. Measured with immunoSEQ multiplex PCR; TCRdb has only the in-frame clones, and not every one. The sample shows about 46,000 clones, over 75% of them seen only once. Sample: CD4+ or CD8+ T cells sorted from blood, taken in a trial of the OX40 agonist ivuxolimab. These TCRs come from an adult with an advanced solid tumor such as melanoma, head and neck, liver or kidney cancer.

CDR3 loop: CASSPISASSYEQYF. The CDR3 nucleotides read TGTGCCAGCTCACCAATATCCGCTAGCTCCTACGAGCAGTACTTC. V gene TRBV18 combines with J gene TRBJ2-7; D is uncertain. The CDR3 totals 15 residues. Deletions cut 2 bases from V and 0 bases from J, with 11 bases between. Per germline, CDR1 KGHSH and CDR2 LQKENI.

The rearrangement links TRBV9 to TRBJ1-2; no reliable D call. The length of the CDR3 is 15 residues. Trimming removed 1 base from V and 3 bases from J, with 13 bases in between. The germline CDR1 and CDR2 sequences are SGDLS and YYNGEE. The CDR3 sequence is CASSVTTAVDYGYTF. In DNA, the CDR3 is TGTGCCAGCAGCGTAACTACCGCCGTAGACTATGGCTACACCTTC.

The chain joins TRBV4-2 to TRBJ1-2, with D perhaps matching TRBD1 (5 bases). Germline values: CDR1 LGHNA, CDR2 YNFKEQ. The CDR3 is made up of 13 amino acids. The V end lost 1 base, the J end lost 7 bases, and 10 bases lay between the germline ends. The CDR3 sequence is CASSQGGEGGYTF. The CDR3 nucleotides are TGTGCCAGCAGCCAAGGAGGGGAAGGTGGCTACACCTTC.

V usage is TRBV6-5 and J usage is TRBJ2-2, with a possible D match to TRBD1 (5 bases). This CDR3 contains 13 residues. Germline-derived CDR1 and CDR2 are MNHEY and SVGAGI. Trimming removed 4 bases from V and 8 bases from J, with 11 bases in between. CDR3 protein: CASSSPGWGELFF. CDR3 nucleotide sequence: TGTGCCAGCAGTTCCCCAGGGTGGGGGGAGCTGTTTTTT.

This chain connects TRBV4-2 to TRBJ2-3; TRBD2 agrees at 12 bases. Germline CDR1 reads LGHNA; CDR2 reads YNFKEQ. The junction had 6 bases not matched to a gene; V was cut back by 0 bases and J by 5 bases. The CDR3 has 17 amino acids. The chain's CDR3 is CASSQEASGGAVDTQYF. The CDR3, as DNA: TGTGCCAGCAGCCAAGAGGCTAGCGGGGGGGCCGTAGATACGCAGTATTTT.